The TCR beta chain described here comes from a study of regulatory T cells in long-lasting Graves disease (dated by TCRdb to 2020 to 2023). About the full investigation: Persistent Graves' disease was defined as antithyroid drug treatment for over 5 years with persistently positive TSH receptor autoantibodies. The study was conducted in China and was registered as a clinical trial. TCR sequencing covered some 13 persistent and approximately 20 newly diagnosed Graves' disease patients, some 33 samples in total. Persistent Graves' disease patients were compared with newly diagnosed Graves' disease patients by peripheral blood TCR sequencing and RNA sequencing. On average, persistent Graves' disease patients in the clinical cohort had been on antithyroid drugs for about 9.3 years. What the authors observed across the whole study: Compared with newly diagnosed patients, persistent Graves' disease patients had lower TCR Shannon entropy and fewer highly expanded clones, which suggests clonal expansion. The study examined only peripheral blood because the primary lesion, thyroid tissue, could not be accessed. Persistent disease showed preferential use of TRBV28, TRBJ1-2 and TRBJ2-5, whereas newly diagnosed disease favored TRBV20-1 and TRBJ2-1. The authors acknowledged the small sample size as a limitation that may reduce accuracy. A larger number of public clonotypes was shared among persistent patients (around 2,500) than among newly diagnosed patients (approximately 1,000). Sequencing and analysis were restricted to the TCR beta chain.

Deletion took 4 bases off V and 0 bases off J, with a span of 13 bases between the germline ends. The CDR3 has 15 amino acids, counting the end cysteine and phenylalanine. The sequence is cut down to CDR3 DNA, 45 bases in frame from base 1. According to the germline V gene, CDR1 reads SGHTA and CDR2 reads FQGNSA. The library was built by means of multiplex PCR. The sequencer was an Illumina HiSeq 4000. CDR3 regions were amplified by Arm-PCR with iRepertoire HTBI primers to construct TCR beta libraries. Before sequencing, the PCR products underwent gel purification. From the authors' description of their analysis: Gene usage analysis of CDR3 amino acid clonotypes used the 60 to 75 TRBV and 14 TRBJ segments found across samples. Filtered high-quality paired reads were merged into contigs using COPE and FqMerger. BLAST was used to align contigs to IMGT TRBV, TRBD and TRBJ reference genes, and CDR3 was defined according to IMGT. Clonotypes above 0.1% frequency were classified as highly expanded clones. Shannon entropy served as the measure of repertoire diversity, while the Gini coefficient captured V-J evenness. A clonotype was considered public if more than one individual shared it. Using fastp at Q25 and MiXCR, TCRdb reprocessed the public reads and kept productive beta chains. CDR3 protein duplicates are merged, each entry listing the most common genes and DNA. TCRdb assigned the V and J calls; the authors' analysis was not used. The sample yields 400,000 to 500,000 distinct CDR3 sequences; about 20% were counted once. The top ten constitute 6.5% to 10% of the sample.

The sample's time point label is to be understood as: persistent/refractory GD, antithyroid drugs over 5 years with positive TRAb. For both TCR sequencing and RNA sequencing, RNA was extracted from PBMCs using TRIzol. Graves' disease was diagnosed according to American Thyroid Association guidelines. Patients for the study were recruited at an endocrinology department in Xi'an, China. Each patient gave 7 to 9.5 milliliters of peripheral blood, collected in an EDTA anticoagulant tube. Ficoll Paque Plus density gradient separation was used to isolate PBMCs, and no additional T cell sorting was done. RNA quality was checked with an Agilent 2100 Bioanalyzer and agarose gel, and concentration with a NanoDrop 2000. Many counts were recorded for this clonotype. Its antigen remains undetermined. There are no base qualities to consult, and no much larger clone falls within one base.

The starting material was peripheral blood mononuclear cells (PBMCs), obtained when the disease was refractory, from a patient treated with antithyroid drugs. The rearrangement joined TRBV7-2 to TRBJ2-7, and the D gene may be TRBD1, 5 bases matching. The origin of this receptor is a female donor with Graves disease. The DNA sequence reads TGTGCCAGCAGCTCTCTAGACAGAAGCTCCTACGAGCAGTACTTC. Its product reads: CASSSLDRSSYEQYF.